This TCR beta chain appears in the sequencing data of a study of blood T cells in healthy people across ages. Overall study findings and caveats: Unsorted PBMCs prevented conclusive naive versus antigen-experienced comparison.

Trimming took 7 bases from V and 2 from J; bases not matched to a gene: 6. The CDR3 totals 14 residues. Germline V CDR1 and CDR2: ENHRY, SYGVKD. Then a second PCR, running roughly 6 to 11 cycles, was carried out with a sample-barcoded 5' primer and a J-beta primer mix. TCRdb ran MiXCR on the 5' RACE reads and lists one entry per CDR3 protein. The sample consists of 800,000 to 950,000 distinct CDR3 sequences, approximately 35% of them appearing once. Regarding this clonotype: The antigen remains unidentified.

This sequence joins TRBV10-3 and TRBJ2-3; 7 bases align to TRBD1. The TCR was taken from a man between 18 and 29 years old in good health. The sequencing input was blood. The CDR3 sequence: CAIKAGGDTDTQYF. CDR3 coding DNA: TGTGCCATCAAAGCAGGGGGAGACACAGATACGCAGTATTTT.